The present T cell receptor beta chain was sequenced within a study of T-cell memory formation after mild COVID-19. Notes on the study in general: Clones contracting day 15 to 85 were balanced CD4/CD8; later expanders leaned CD4+.

CDR1 MGHDK and CDR2 SYGVNS come from the germline V gene. CDR3 size: 13 residues. The V end lost 5 bases, the J end lost 4 bases, and 6 bases lay between the germline ends. This clonotype appeared a single time. What it binds is unknown. TCRdb re-derived calls from the 5' RACE reads in MiXCR, one entry per CDR3 protein. The table lists over 120,000 distinct CDR3 sequences, 15% to 20% of them singletons. This clonotype originated in an adult woman who had mild COVID-19 (a few samples of this study predate the infection). Cell type and time point are not known. Material: PBMCs or a T cell subset sorted from them (not recorded which). The V gene is TRBV25-1, the J gene TRBJ2-6; D gene uncertain. In DNA form, the CDR3 reads TGTGCCAGCAGTCCCAGCGGGGCCAACGTCCTGACTTTC. Translation: CASSPSGANVLTF.